A single sample is the source of the 6 T cell receptor beta chains below, sequenced in a study of T cells in Graves' hyperthyroidism and ophthalmopathy. RNA transcripts were the template for amplifying TCR beta CDR3 regions. First-round RT-PCR targeting the TCR CDR3 was performed with the HTBI primer set. TCRdb re-called the multiplex PCR reads through MiXCR, storing one row per CDR3 protein. Of more than 350,000 distinct CDR3 sequences detected, about 15% appear once; the ten largest clones hold around a fifth. Sequenced sample: blood. Source of these receptors: a woman aged 25 to 39 with Graves' ophthalmopathy.

In this sample, this clonotype turned up many times. V and J are TRBV9 and TRBJ2-1; TRBD2 is a possible D gene (6 bases). CDR1 is SGDLS and CDR2 is YYNGEE in the germline V gene. With 1 base removed from V and 4 bases from J, the gap between germline ends came to 12 bases. The CDR3 sequence is 15 residues long. The DNA for the CDR3 is TGTGCCAGCAGCGTACTGGGCGGGGATTACAATGAGCAGTTCTTC. This codes for CASSVLGGDYNEQFF.

This clonotype was counted a few times. The V gene is TRBV29-1, the J gene TRBJ1-2, with D perhaps matching TRBD1 (6 bases). Germline lookup yields CDR1 SQVTM and CDR2 ANQGSEA. This CDR3 is built from 11 residues. Trimming pared 7 bases from V and 7 bases from J, leaving 13 bases between. The CDR3 DNA follows: TGCAGCGCCCGGGACATCGGTGGCTACACCTTC. Encoded protein: CSARDIGGYTF.

This clonotype was seen at least ten times. The chain recombines TRBV7-9 with TRBJ1-5; D remains unclear. Germline V gives CDR1 SEHNR, CDR2 FQNEAQ (reference sequence). The CDR3 is 14 amino acids. Trimming pared 3 bases from V and 3 bases from J, leaving 9 bases between. CDR3 protein: CASSFSEHNQPQHF. CDR3 nucleotides: TGTGCCAGCAGCTTCTCCGAGCACAATCAGCCCCAGCATTTT. The full variable domain, rest sourced from reference TRBV7-9 and TRBJ1-5, is DTGVSQNPRHKITKRGQNVTFRCDPISEHNRLYWYRQTLGQGPEFLTYFQNEAQLEKSRLLSDRFSAERPKGSFSTLEIQRTEQGDSAMYLCASSFSEHNQPQHFGDGTRLSIL.

Many counts were recorded for this clonotype. The rearrangement joins TRBV24-1 to TRBJ2-5, with D possibly TRBD1 on 6 matching bases. This CDR3 has 13 residues. Germline loops: CDR1 KGHDR, CDR2 SFDVKD. V lost 9 bases and J 2 bases, leaving 12 bases between the germline ends. The DNA for the CDR3 is TGTGCCACCGGCTCGGACAGTCAAGAGACCCAGTACTTC. Its translation is CATGSDSQETQYF.

There are a few counts of this clonotype. Here the CDR3 reads CASKVDGGIEQYF. Written as DNA, the CDR3 is TGTGCCAGCAAAGTTGATGGGGGAATCGAGCAGTACTTC. The chain links TRBV28 to TRBJ2-7; D is possibly TRBD1 or TRBD2 (5 bases each). Trimming removed 7 bases at V and 6 bases at J, with 16 bases between. Per the germline V gene, CDR1 is MDHEN and CDR2 is SYDVKM. The CDR3 sequence is 13 residues long.

In its sample, this clonotype was seen many times. The rearrangement uses TRBV2 and TRBJ1-5; D is unclear. Germline CDR1 is SNHLY and CDR2 is FYNNEI. Trimming pared 0 bases from V and 0 bases from J, leaving 6 bases between. CDR3 length equals 15 residues. CDR3 loop: CASSEATYSNQPQHF. CDR3 nucleotide sequence: TGTGCCAGCAGTGAAGCGACCTATAGCAATCAGCCCCAGCATTTT.